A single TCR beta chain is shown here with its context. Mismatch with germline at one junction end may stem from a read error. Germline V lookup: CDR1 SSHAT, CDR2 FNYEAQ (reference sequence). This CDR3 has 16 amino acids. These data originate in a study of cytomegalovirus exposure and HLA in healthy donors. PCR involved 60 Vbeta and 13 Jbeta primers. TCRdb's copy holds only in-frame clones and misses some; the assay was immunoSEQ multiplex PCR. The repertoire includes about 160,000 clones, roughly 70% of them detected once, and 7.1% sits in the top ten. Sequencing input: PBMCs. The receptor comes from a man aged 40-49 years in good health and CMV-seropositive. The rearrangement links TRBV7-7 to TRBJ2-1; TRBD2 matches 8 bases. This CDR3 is CASSSRLAGGADEQFF. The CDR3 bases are TGTGCTAGCAGCTCAAGACTGGCGGGGGGAGCAGATGAGCAGTTCTTC.